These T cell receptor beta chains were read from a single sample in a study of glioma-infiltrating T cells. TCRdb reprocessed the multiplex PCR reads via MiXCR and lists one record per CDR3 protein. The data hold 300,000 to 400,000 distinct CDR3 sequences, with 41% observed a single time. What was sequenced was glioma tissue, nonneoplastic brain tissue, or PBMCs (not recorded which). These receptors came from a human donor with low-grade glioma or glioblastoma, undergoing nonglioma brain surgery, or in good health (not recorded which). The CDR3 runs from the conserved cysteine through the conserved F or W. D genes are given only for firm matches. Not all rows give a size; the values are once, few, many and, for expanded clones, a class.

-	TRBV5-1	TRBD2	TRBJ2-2	TGCGCCAGCAGCAACGGACTAGCGGGAGTGTGGACCGGGGAGCTGTTTTTT	CASSNGLAGVWTGELFF
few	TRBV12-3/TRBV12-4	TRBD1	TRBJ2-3	TGTGCCAGCAGTAGACAGGGAGAGGCAGATACGCAGTATTTT	CASSRQGEADTQYF
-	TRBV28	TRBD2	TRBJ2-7	TGTGCCAGCAGTCCTCTACTAGCGGGAGGCTACGAGCAGTACTTC	CASSPLLAGGYEQYF
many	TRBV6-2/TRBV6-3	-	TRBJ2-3	TGTGCCAGCAGTTACTGGAGAGGAAACACAGATACGCAGTATTTT	CASSYWRGNTDTQYF
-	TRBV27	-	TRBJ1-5	TGTGCCAGCGACCGTGGACACCGCGGGGCCTATAGCAATCAGCCCCGGCATTTT	CASDRGHRGAYSNQPRHF
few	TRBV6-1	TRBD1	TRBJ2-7	TGTGCCACCACCGCCGGGACAGGGGGACCGTGGACCTACGAGCAGTACTTC	CATTAGTGGPWTYEQYF
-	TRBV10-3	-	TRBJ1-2	TGTGCCATCAGTCGAGGGAGGGAATCAAGCGATGGCTACACCTTC	CAISRGRESSDGYTF
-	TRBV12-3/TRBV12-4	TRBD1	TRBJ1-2	TGTGCCAGCAGTCATACCGGGACAGACAAACGGGGCTATGGCTACACCTTC	CASSHTGTDKRGYGYTF
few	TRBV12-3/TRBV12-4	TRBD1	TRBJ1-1	TGTGCCAGCAGTTTCAGTGACAGGGGCACTGAAGCTTTCTTT	CASSFSDRGTEAFF
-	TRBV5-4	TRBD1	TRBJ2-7	TGTGCCAGCAGCCCCTTGAGGACAGGGGGTGACGAGCAGTACTTC	CASSPLRTGGDEQYF
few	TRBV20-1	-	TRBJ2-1	TGCAGTGCCCACGGAAGGGGAAGCTCCTACAATGAGCAGTTCTTC	CSAHGRGSSYNEQFF
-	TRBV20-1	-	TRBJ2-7	TGCAGTGCTAACCCCGGAGGCTCCTACGAGCAGTACTTC	CSANPGGSYEQYF
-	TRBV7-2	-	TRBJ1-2	TGTGCCAGCAGCCCTGTGATGGTCCGGGAAGGGGGCTACACCTTC	CASSPVMVREGGYTF
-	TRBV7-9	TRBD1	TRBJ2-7	TGTGCCAGCAGCCCACCAGGGGGATACAAGCAGTACTTC	CASSPPGGYKQYF
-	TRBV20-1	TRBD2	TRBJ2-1	TGCAGTGCTAGAGGGACTGGCGGGAGTGGACGGGTCAATGAGCAGTTCTTC	CSARGTGGSGRVNEQFF
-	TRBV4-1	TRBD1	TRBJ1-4	TGCGCCAGCAGCCAAGATGTCAACACGGACAGGTTCTTTTTT	CASSQDVNTDRFFF
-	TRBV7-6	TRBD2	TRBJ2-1	TGTGCCAGCAGCTCCGGGACTAGGGGGTGGCAGTTCTTC	CASSSGTRGWQFF
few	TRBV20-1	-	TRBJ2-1	TGCAGTGCTAGAGATTGGGGACACTACAATGAGCAGTTCTTC	CSARDWGHYNEQFF
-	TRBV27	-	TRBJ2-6	TGTGCCAGCAGTTCAACCTTCGGAAGGTTGGGGGCCAACGTCCTGACTTTC	CASSSTFGRLGANVLTF
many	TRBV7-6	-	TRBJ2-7	TGTGCCAGCAGCTTACGGGTGTCCTCCTACGAGCAGTACTTC	CASSLRVSSYEQYF
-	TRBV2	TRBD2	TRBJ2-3	TGTGCCAGCAGTGAAGCTCGACTAGCGGGGAGCACAGATACGCAGTATTTT	CASSEARLAGSTDTQYF
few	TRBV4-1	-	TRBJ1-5	TGCGCCAGCAGCCAAGCCGTCCAGAGAGCTCAGCCCCAGCATTTT	CASSQAVQRAQPQHF
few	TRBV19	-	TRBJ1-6	TGTGCCAGTAGTATGGGCCGGCGATCACCCCTCCACTTT	CASSMGRRSPLHF
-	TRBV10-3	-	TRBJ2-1	TGTGCCAGCAGTCTCTCCAAGGGTGAGCAGTTCTTC	CASSLSKGEQFF
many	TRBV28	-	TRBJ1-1	TGTGCCAGCAGTTCACCTCATCGGGCTGAAGCTTTCTTT	CASSSPHRAEAFF
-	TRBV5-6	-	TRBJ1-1	TGTGCCAGCAGCCTGAAGGTACCGAACACTGAAGCTTTCTTT	CASSLKVPNTEAFF
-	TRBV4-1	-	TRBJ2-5	TGCGCCGGCAGCCAAGAATCGGCTCCCGAAGAGACCCAGTACTTC	CAGSQESAPEETQYF
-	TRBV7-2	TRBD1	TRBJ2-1	TGTGCCAGCAGCCTAACAGGGGCCCCTCTCAATGAGCAGTTCTTC	CASSLTGAPLNEQFF
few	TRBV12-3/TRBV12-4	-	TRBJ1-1	TGTGCCAGCAGTTTGACACATGAACTGGGAGCTTTCTTT	CASSLTHELGAFF
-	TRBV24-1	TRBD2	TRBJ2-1	TGTGCCACCAGTGATATGCGGACTAGCGGGAGGGCCAATGAGCAGTTCTTC	CATSDMRTSGRANEQFF
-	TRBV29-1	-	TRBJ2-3	TGCAGCGTTGATGGTAGCGGCACAGATACGCAGTATTTT	CSVDGSGTDTQYF
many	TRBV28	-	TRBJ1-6	TGTGCCAGCAGTTTCTGGACCGTGATTAATTCACCCCTCCACTTT	CASSFWTVINSPLHF
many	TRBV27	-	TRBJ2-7	TGTGCCAGCAGTTTTCGCAGGGGCTACGAGCAGTACTTC	CASSFRRGYEQYF
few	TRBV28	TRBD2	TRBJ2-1	TGTGCCAGCAGGCGGACTAGCGGGAGTTGGGTTGAGCAGTTCTTC	CASRRTSGSWVEQFF
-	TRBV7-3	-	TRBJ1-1	TGTGCCAGCAGCCGTACGGTGGGCAGAGCTTTCTTT	CASSRTVGRAFF
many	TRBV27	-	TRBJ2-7	TGTGCCAGCAGTCCCCCAGGGGCCGGGTACGAGCAGTACTTC	CASSPPGAGYEQYF
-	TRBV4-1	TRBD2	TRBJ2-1	TGCGCCAGCAGCCAAGAGAGGGGACTAGCGAGATACAATGAGCAGTTCTTC	CASSQERGLARYNEQFF
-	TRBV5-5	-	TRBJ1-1	TGTGCCAGCAGCCTGTCTCCTAGCTCCTACAGGGAGGCAGCTTTCTTT	CASSLSPSSYREAAFF
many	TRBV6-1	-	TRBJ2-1	TGTGCCAGCAGTGGAGGGGGGGATGAGCAGTTCTTC	CASSGGGDEQFF
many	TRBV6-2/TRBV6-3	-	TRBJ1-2	TGTGCCAGCAGTTGGCCCGGCTACACCTTC	CASSWPGYTF
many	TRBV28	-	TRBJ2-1	TGTGCCAGCAGTTTTCGGGACGCCCCGTTCTTC	CASSFRDAPFF
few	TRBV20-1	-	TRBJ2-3	TGCAGTGCGCCAATTGTCCTTGGCGCAGATACGCAGTATTTT	CSAPIVLGADTQYF
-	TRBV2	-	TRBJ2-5	TGTGCCAGCAGTAGGAACGGCCAAGAGACCCAGTACTTC	CASSRNGQETQYF
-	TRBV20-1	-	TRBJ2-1	TGCAGTGCTAGCGGGCGGTCCTCAAGGGATGAGCAGTTCTTC	CSASGRSSRDEQFF
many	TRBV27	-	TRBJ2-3	TGTGCCAGCAGGGGGCCGAGGGCAGATACGCAGTATTTT	CASRGPRADTQYF
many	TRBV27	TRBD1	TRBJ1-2	TGTGCCAGCAGTTTTCAGGGGGGCTATGGCTACACCTTC	CASSFQGGYGYTF
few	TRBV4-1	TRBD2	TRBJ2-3	TGCGCCAGCAGCCAAGAGGCGGGACTAGCGGGCACAGATACGCAGTATTTT	CASSQEAGLAGTDTQYF
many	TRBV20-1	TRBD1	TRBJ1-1	TGCAGTGCTAGGCAGGGGGGCCGGGGGGTGACTGAAGCTTTCTTT	CSARQGGRGVTEAFF
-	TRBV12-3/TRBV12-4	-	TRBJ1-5	TGTGCCAGCAGCCGGGGACCGGCTCAGCCCCAGCATTTT	CASSRGPAQPQHF
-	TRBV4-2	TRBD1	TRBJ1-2	TGTGCCAGCAGCCCAGAGGACAGGGCTCTTGGCTACACCTTC	CASSPEDRALGYTF
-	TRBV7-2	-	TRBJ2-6	TGTGCCAGACGGGCAGGGACCTCTGGGGCCAACGTCCTGACTTTC	CARRAGTSGANVLTF